This T cell receptor beta chain stems from a study of shared clonotypes between healthy human individuals. Genomic DNA belonging to each subset was distributed in equal measure over several immunoSEQ plates. Some clones are missing from TCRdb's copy, which holds only in-frame ones; the method was immunoSEQ multiplex PCR. The sample records 550,000 to 700,000 clones, roughly 72% being singletons. Study-level points and caveats: Non-shared clonotypes were found to have lower generation probabilities than the clonotypes that were shared by all four of the sorted-subset donors. Clonotypes that were shared across a few donors made up around 5% of naive CD4 clonotypes.

This clone has ten or more counts. The antigen remains unidentified. Memory CD4+ cells were the fraction left after CD45RA+ naive selection. The sequencing sample was made of memory CD4+ T cells sorted from blood. Subset given: CD45RA-negative fraction. This receptor was taken from a woman aged 25 to 45 in good health.

This chain's CDR3 is CASSAGTSNTQYF. The CDR3, as DNA: TGTGCCAGCAGCGCCGGGACTAGCAATACGCAGTATTTT. The chain has TRBV7-6 and TRBJ2-3; 9 bases match TRBD2. The length of the CDR3 is 13 residues. V lost 5 bases and J lost 7; bases outside the gene matches: 4. Germline CDR1 SGHVS, CDR2 FNYEAQ. Full variable domain (remainder filled in from reference TRBV7-6 and TRBJ2-3): GAGVSQSPRYKVTKRGQDVALRCDPISGHVSLYWYRQALGQGPEFLTYFNYEAQQDKSGLPNDRFSAERPEGSISTLTIQRTEQRDSAMYRCASSAGTSNTQYFGPGTRLTVL.